Here is one T cell receptor beta chain with its context. As yet, its antigen is unknown. This sample is drawn from a study of cytomegalovirus exposure and HLA in healthy donors. Study-wide results and caveats: Sequencing depth roughly uniform across donors was assumed in presence/absence analyses.

A multiplex PCR was run with 60 Vbeta primers and 13 Jbeta primers. Generated by immunoSEQ multiplex PCR, the TCRdb table keeps only in-frame clones and is missing some. This table holds under 150,000 clones, 60% to 85% found once. CDR3 length: 14 amino acids. Between the trimmed V and J ends, which lost 1 base and 8 bases, there was a span of 14 bases. Germline assignment: CDR1 GTSNPN and CDR2 SVGIG (reference sequence). Sample: PBMCs. This clonotype was sampled from a young man in good health and CMV-seronegative. The chain recombines TRBV30 with TRBJ1-4, with D possibly matching TRBD1 (6 bases). CDR3 in DNA: TGTGCCTGGAGTGCCGCGGGGAGGGGGGAAAAACTGTTTTTT. It yields the protein CAWSAAGRGEKLFF. Full variable domain (missing parts from reference TRBV30 and TRBJ1-4): SQTIHQWPATLVQPVGSPLSLECTVEGTSNPNLYWYRQAAGRGLQLLFYSVGIGQISSEVPQNLSASRPQDRQFILSSKKLLLSDSGFYLCAWSAAGRGEKLFFGSGTQLSVL.